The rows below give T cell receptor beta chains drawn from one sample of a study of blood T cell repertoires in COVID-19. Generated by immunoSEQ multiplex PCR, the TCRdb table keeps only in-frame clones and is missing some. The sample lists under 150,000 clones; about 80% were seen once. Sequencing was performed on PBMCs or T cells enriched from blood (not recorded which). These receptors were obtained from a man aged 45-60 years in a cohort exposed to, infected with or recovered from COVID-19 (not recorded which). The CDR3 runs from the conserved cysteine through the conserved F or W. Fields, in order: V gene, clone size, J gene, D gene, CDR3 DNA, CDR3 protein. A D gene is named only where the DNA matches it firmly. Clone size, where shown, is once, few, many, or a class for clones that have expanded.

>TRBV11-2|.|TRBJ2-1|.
TGTGCCAGCAGCTTATTCGTCAGTTCCTCTTCCTACAATGAGCAGTTCTTC
CASSLFVSSSSYNEQFF
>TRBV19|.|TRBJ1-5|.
TGTGCCAGTAGTGACAGTTCTTATAGCAATCAGCCCCAGCATTTT
CASSDSSYSNQPQHF
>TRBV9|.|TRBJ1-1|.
TGTGCCAGCAGCGCCTCAGGGGCCTTGAACACTGAAGCTTTCTTT
CASSASGALNTEAFF
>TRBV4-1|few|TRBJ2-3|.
TGCCCCACCACCCGACCGGGACACACATTAGAAGATACGCAGTATTTT
CPTTRPGHTLEDTQYF
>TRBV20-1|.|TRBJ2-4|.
TGCAGTGCTAGTGGACTAAATTCCTACTTC
CSASGLNSYF
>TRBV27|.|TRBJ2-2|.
TGTGCCAGCAGTCCCCTCGGCGGGGAGCTGTTTTTT
CASSPLGGELFF
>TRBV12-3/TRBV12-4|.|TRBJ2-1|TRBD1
TGTGCCAGCAGTTCGACGACAGGGGGGAAGTTCTTC
CASSSTTGGKFF
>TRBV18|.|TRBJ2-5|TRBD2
TGTGCCAGCTCACAAGTGTCAACTAGCGCTAAAGAGACCCAGTACTTC
CASSQVSTSAKETQYF
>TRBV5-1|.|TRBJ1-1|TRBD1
TGCGCCAGCAGCCCTGACAGGGGGTTCATTACTGAAGCTTTCTTT
CASSPDRGFITEAFF
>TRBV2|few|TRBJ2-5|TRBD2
TGTGCCAGCAGTGATTTATCGGGACTAGCAGCTGATTTGCAAGAGACCCAGTACTTC
CASSDLSGLAADLQETQYF
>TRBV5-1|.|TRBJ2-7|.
TGCGCCAGCAGCTTGGGGACCGGAGGCCACGAGCAGTACTTC
CASSLGTGGHEQYF
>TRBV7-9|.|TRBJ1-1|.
TGTGCCAGCAGCTTAGAAGGAGGGAACACTGAAGCTTTCTTT
CASSLEGGNTEAFF
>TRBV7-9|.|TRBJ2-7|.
TGTGCCAGCAGCTCCACCTGGGACAAGAGCTCCTACGAGCAGTACTTC
CASSSTWDKSSYEQYF
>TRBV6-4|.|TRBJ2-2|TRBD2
TGTGCCAGCAGTGACGTAGCGGGAGGGACCGGGGAGCTGTTTTTT
CASSDVAGGTGELFF
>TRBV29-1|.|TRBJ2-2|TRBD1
TGCAGCGCGGGACAGGGGGCCCTTTTAGCGAACACCGGGGAGCTGTTTTTT
CSAGQGALLANTGELFF